This note documents a single T cell receptor (beta chain) sequence. Its antigen is unknown. The input lacks base qualities; no much larger clone sits a single base away. In total, approximately 610 healthy bone marrow donors made up the cohort. All cohort members were sampled while nominally healthy, although unrecorded immune exposures were likely present. The donor tested CMV seronegative and was one of the 352 seronegative cohort members. Each donor provided a peripheral blood sample, and peripheral blood mononuclear cells were used for TCR beta sequencing. Genomic DNA extraction from the blood cell samples was performed with the Qiagen DNeasy Blood Extraction Kit. The library was prepared using the immunoSEQ multiplex PCR assay. For the multiplex PCR, a mixture combining 60 forward primers for TCR Vbeta segments and 13 reverse primers for TCR Jbeta segments was used. Amplification of the CDR3 region of rearranged TCR beta genes was performed with a multiplex PCR assay on genomic DNA. On the Illumina HiSeq System, the amplified TCR beta libraries were sequenced as 87-base-pair reads. In the original analysis: A later analysis counted tens of millions of unique TCR beta chains across the 550 to 750 repertoires, and 9.5 million to 11 million of these chains were shared by at least two donors. Raw reads were error-corrected and collapsed into unique sequences with a nearest-neighbor algorithm that merged closely related sequences to remove PCR and sequencing errors. CDR3 sequences were aligned to IMGT reference sequences to assign V, D and J gene segments. For a sequence to be retained, a match of at least six nucleotides to both a V gene segment and a J gene segment was required. A rearrangement was called productive if the CDR3 had no stop codons and remained in frame with V and J, and every other rearrangement was called non-productive. Following IMGT convention, CDR3 was defined as the stretch from the second conserved V-encoded cysteine up to the conserved J-encoded phenylalanine. The earlier analysis of some 580 of the donors excluded any sequence lacking an unambiguous match to a single V gene segment. An earlier analysis of 587 of the donors classified V segments as functional when productive rearrangements were above 56.7% and as segregating when the standard deviation between donors was above 5%. A statistical classification framework was developed to diagnose cytomegalovirus status using the catalog of TCR beta chain sequences. In a later analysis, V and J genes were assigned by comparing TCR nucleotide sequences against IMGT/GENE-DB human TR gene sequences. A later analysis assigned CDR3 sequences and most-parsimonious VDJ recombination scenarios with the TCRdist pipeline. In a later analysis, each TCR beta chain was defined by its CDR3 amino acid sequence together with its V-gene family, and reads without a unique V-gene family were excluded. To address suspected cross-contamination and a sequencing artifact, a later analysis removed around 600 highly shared, low-generation-probability nucleotide sequences. In a later analysis, a clonal expansion index for each public chain was calculated from normalized within-repertoire ranks of inferred template counts. Generation probabilities in a later analysis came from a VDJ recombination model fitted to out-of-frame rearrangements, and those results were checked against IGoR. Hypergeometric tests were used in a later analysis to score TCR-TCR, TCR-HLA and TCR-CMV co-occurrence, with a repertoire-size bias correction applied to the TCR pairs. A later analysis estimated false discovery rates by permuting HLA or CMV assignments 20 times. In a later analysis, co-occurring TCRs were grouped using DBSCAN, and TCRdist sequence similarity was added for clustering within HLA-allele-positive subsets. For co-occurrence clustering, repertoires with fewer than 30,000 or more than 120,000 public chains were excluded, along with roughly five repertoires with anomalous nucleotide sharing. TCRdb's version of the immuneACCESS table is confined to in-frame rearrangements and falls short of the full clone set. An unresolved V gene accounts for under half of the shortfall where checked; the remainder is of unknown origin. V, J and clone size derive from that table, while D and trimming were established from the DNA sequence. In all, the sample holds 210,000 or so clones, and less than 85% of those were seen once. The ten most abundant clones make up roughly 0.6% of the sample.

These data are taken from a study of cytomegalovirus exposure and HLA in healthy donors (dated by TCRdb to about 2017). Study-wide context: In an earlier analysis of 550 to 750 of the donors, around 300 Gb of sequence data and just under 120 million unique TCR beta sequences from 180 million or so T cells were reported. An early release covering around 630 HLA-typed donors comprised roughly 300 gigabases of sequencing data and around 80 million unique TCR sequences. Of the roughly 400 genotyped donors, roughly 85% fell in the genetic ancestry cluster associated with self-reported Caucasian donors. The study aimed to test whether cataloging public T cell receptors could reveal signatures of past pathogen exposure. The study profiled the T cell repertoires of approximately 700 subjects by immunosequencing and related them to cytomegalovirus serostatus. Besides the first cohort of roughly 640 subjects, a separate validation cohort made up of 120 different subjects was used. The study combined high-throughput TCR immunosequencing, statistical association of individual TCRs with disease status, and machine learning to predict cytomegalovirus infection status. In a later analysis, previously published TCR beta repertoires from some 640 donors were re-analyzed and high-resolution HLA genotyping was added so that TCR occurrence patterns could be studied. In the later analysis, no new phenotypic data were used to find candidate immune exposures; instead, reliance was placed on TCR beta sequences and their occurrence across donors. An earlier analysis of 587 of the donors applied high-throughput TCR beta sequencing to assess whether each TCR beta V gene segment acted as functional or pseudogenic. Alongside the repertoire data, information on donor age, sex, ethnicity and CMV serostatus was compiled. In a later genetic analysis, genome-wide SNP genotypes for 398 of the 666 donors were used, and that subset was treated as a discovery cohort. Every repertoire in the discovery cohort had been generated on one and the same sequencing platform. HLA typing covered class I and class II loci at four-digit resolution. The number of donors typed differed by locus, with roughly 620-640 for A, B, C, DRB1 and DQB1, about 500 for DQA1, under 610 for DPA1, and some 440 for DPB1. A few DR-DQ haplotypes were handled as single units for association and clustering because linkage in the cohort was strong. Among some 410 genotyped donors of the cohort, an average of around 250,000 unique TCR beta nucleotide sequences was sequenced per donor, of which 15% to 20% were non-productive.

Study-level results and caveats: In a later analysis, HLA-associated TCR beta chains showed more clonal expansion and lower generation probabilities than non-associated chains that were equally common. In a later genetic analysis, fewer N-insertions in productive TCRs were reported among donors in an Asian-associated ancestry cluster than the roughly 700-donor mean. The authors suggested that the approach could potentially be generalized to other disease states and immunological phenotypes. For the cohort, immune exposure information was limited to CMV serostatus. The sequencing pipeline was judged likely to have produced a cluster of highly shared sequence variants as a technical artifact. Across donors, most TCR sequences were observed very rarely, whereas some public TCRs were present in many individuals. A later analysis associated some 17,000 TCR beta sequences with specific HLA alleles at a false discovery rate of 0.05. The study gave a list of some 150 TCR beta chains associated with cytomegalovirus. A later genetic analysis associated a missense DCLRE1C variant with V-gene and J-gene trimming of TCR beta chains, and an independent cohort replicated the association. In a later analysis, most CMV-associated TCR beta chains were found to appear HLA-restricted, with HLA associations seemingly driven largely by CMV exposure. Over 15 rarely observed V segments, including chromosome 9 orphons, were excluded from the earlier analysis of several hundred of the donors because counts were too low. Assigning TCR associations to individual alleles was difficult when HLA alleles, especially DR and DQ, strongly co-occurred. A further reported finding was that TCR beta sequences accurately predicted the HLA-A and HLA-B alleles for most subjects in the first cohort. In an earlier analysis of more than 500 of the donors, most TCR beta V segments appeared in productive rearrangements about 87% or about 30% of the time, broadly matching IMGT annotations. In both the original and validation cohorts, the classifier was reported to diagnose cytomegalovirus status with high specificity and sensitivity. Sequencing depth was assumed to be roughly uniform across donors in the presence/absence analyses, though that assumption may not hold. This cohort had only TCR beta chains sequenced, and the lack of alpha or paired-chain data limited which features could be detected. Because HLA typing was unavailable for some donors at each locus, only the typed subset was used in association tests. In vitro tests confirmed that a few of the cytomegalovirus-associated TCR beta chains recognize cytomegalovirus antigens. Linkage disequilibrium might explain the correlated functional status among segregating V segments, but an unknown experimental factor could not be excluded. According to a later analysis, parvovirus B19, influenza, CMV and Epstein-Barr virus appeared linked to several top co-occurrence clusters. According to a later analysis, TCR association rates differed among HLA loci, with DRB1 alleles showing the most associated TCRs and HLA-C alleles showing the fewest.

The receptor was isolated from a man between 18 and 35 years old in good health and CMV-seronegative. The specimen sequenced was PBMCs.

Read as DNA, the sequence is TGTGCCTGGAGTGAAACCCTGGGGAGGGGTAGGACTGAAGCTTTCTTT. Its translation reads: CAWSETLGRGRTEAFF. The chain couples TRBV30 to TRBJ1-1; the best D guess is TRBD1, with 5 bases matching. Counted from cysteine to phenylalanine, this CDR3 has 16 amino acids. Only the CDR3 region is kept as DNA, spanning 48 bases read in frame from base 1. V was cut back by 1 base and J by 5 bases, leaving a gap of 20 bases between them. Looking up the germline V gene (reference sequence) yields CDR1 GTSNPN and CDR2 SVGIG. Joined to the reference TRBV30 and TRBJ1-1 proteins, this CDR3 gives the full variable domain: SQTIHQWPATLVQPVGSPLSLECTVEGTSNPNLYWYRQAAGRGLQLLFYSVGIGQISSEVPQNLSASRPQDRQFILSSKKLLLSDSGFYLCAWSETLGRGRTEAFFGQGTRLTVV.